This TCR beta chain was captured in a study of technical replicates of blood from several donors. Assay used: immunoSEQ multiplex PCR; TCRdb lists only in-frame clones, some missing. The sample has some 62,000 clones, around 87% seen once. This CDR3 has 14 amino acids. Trimming pared 1 base from V and 2 bases from J, leaving 11 bases between. CDR1 and CDR2 (germline): GTSNPN, SVGIG (reference sequence). This sequence was found in a human donor in good health. Some clones in this sample may be carry-over from other donors' samples. This sequence joins TRBV30 and TRBJ1-1; D is unclear. The material sequenced was PBMCs. The CDR3 is CAWSAKQQNTEAFF. CDR3 in DNA: TGTGCCTGGAGTGCCAAACAGCAAAACACTGAAGCTTTCTTT.